This TCR beta chain was captured by sequencing in a study of blood T cell repertoires in COVID-19. Across the whole study: Sites across the United States, Italy and Spain contributed samples from acute and convalescent COVID-19.

The germline gives CDR1 SGHAT, CDR2 FQNNGV. Between the trimmed V and J ends, which lost 3 bases and 0 bases, there was a span of 21 bases. CDR3 length: 19 amino acids. Per the authors' pipeline: For nucleated cells, counts were estimated from reference gene primer amplification. Profiled with immunoSEQ multiplex PCR; TCRdb holds only in-frame clones, not every one. V and J calls and clone size follow that table, whereas D and trimming were derived from the DNA. Altogether approximately 150,000 clones are present, roughly nine tenths being singletons, with the ten largest covering around 15%. The clonotype comes from a man aged 18 to 30 with COVID-19, enrolled during active disease. Sequencing was done on a sample of peripheral blood. The rearrangement uses TRBV11-2 and TRBJ2-1; D is perhaps TRBD1 (5 bases). CDR3 bases: TGTGCCAGCAGCTTCACAGGTGGTTGGAGAAGGAACTCCTACAATGAGCAGTTCTTC. Translating it yields CASSFTGGWRRNSYNEQFF.